A single sample gave rise to the 15 T cell receptor beta chains below, sequenced in a study of T cells in Graves' hyperthyroidism and ophthalmopathy. Amplified TCR beta CDR3 regions derived from RNA transcripts. The TCR CDR3 first-round RT-PCR relied on the HTBI primer set. TCRdb passed the multiplex PCR reads through MiXCR, listing each CDR3 protein once. This table has a few hundred thousand distinct CDR3 sequences, about a sixth appearing once. Sequenced input: blood. The source of these receptors is a man aged 40-49 years with Graves' hyperthyroidism.

Ten or more counts support this clonotype. V gene TRBV3-1 combines with J gene TRBJ2-7, with 7 bases aligning to TRBD1. With V trimmed by 3 bases and J by 3 bases, 2 bases remained unmatched. CDR1 and CDR2 from the germline V gene are LGHDT and YNNKEL (reference sequence). The CDR3 covers 13 residues. Here the CDR3 reads CASSQGQYYEQYF. The DNA for the CDR3 is TGTGCCAGCAGCCAGGGACAGTACTACGAGCAGTACTTC.

In its sample, this clonotype was seen a few times. One base away lies a much larger clone, so this may be a sequencing read error. The J gene is TRBJ2-2, the V gene TRBV7-3; TRBD2 might be the D (6 bases). The CDR3 covers 14 residues. Trimming left V 2 bases short and J 4 bases short, with 8 bases between. The germline CDR1 and CDR2 sequences are SGHTA and FQGTGA. Here the CDR3 reads CASSLLGGTGELFF. In nucleotides, the CDR3 is TGTGCCAGCAGCTTACTGGGGGGCACCGGGGAGCTGTTTTTT.

The rearrangement joins TRBV24-1 to TRBJ2-7, with 9 bases matching TRBD1. This CDR3 is built from 15 residues. J was trimmed by 0 bases and V by 7 bases; bases with no gene match: 6. CDR1 and CDR2 from the germline V gene are KGHDR and SFDVKD. CDR3 sequence reads: CATRSGQGSSYEQYF. The DNA for the CDR3 is TGTGCCACCAGGTCAGGACAGGGGTCCTCCTACGAGCAGTACTTC.

At least ten counts were recorded for this clonotype. The V call is TRBV6-1, the J call TRBJ2-1; TRBD1 is a possible D gene (6 bases). Germline V gene data show CDR1 as MNHNS and CDR2 as SASEGT. Trimming removed 6 bases from V and 2 bases from J, with 11 bases in between. The CDR3 has 14 residues. CDR3 sequence: CASRIGTTYNEQFF. In nucleotides, the CDR3 is TGTGCCAGCAGGATCGGGACAACCTACAATGAGCAGTTCTTC.

The chain combines TRBV24-1 with TRBJ2-3; D possibly corresponds to TRBD1 (6 bases). Trimming removed 1 base from V and 2 bases from J, with 15 bases in between. Germline CDR1 and CDR2: KGHDR and SFDVKD. This CDR3 spans 17 amino acids. CDR3 nucleotide sequence: TGTGCCACCAGTGATTTCCCGGCGGCAGGGGACACAGATACGCAGTATTTT. This translates into CATSDFPAAGDTDTQYF.

This clonotype was recorded many times. The CDR3 bases are TGTGCCAGCAGCCTTGGACAGATCGGCGGCTACACCTTC. It translates to CASSLGQIGGYTF. This chain joins TRBV7-2 and TRBJ1-2; a possible D gene is TRBD1 (6 bases). This CDR3 has 13 amino acids. V lost 5 bases, J lost 8 bases, and 15 bases lay in between. Germline CDR1 reads SGHTA; CDR2 reads FQGNSA.

The table lists this clonotype with many counts. V gene TRBV5-1 combines with J gene TRBJ2-1; 11 bases fit TRBD2. The J segment lost 5 bases and the V segment lost 4 bases, leaving 5 bases of the junction unmatched. CDR1 SGHRS and CDR2 YFSETQ come from the germline V gene. The CDR3 is 15 residues long. The CDR3 bases are TGCGCCAGCAGCCCCCAACTAGCGGGGGACAATGAGCAGTTCTTC. This codes for CASSPQLAGDNEQFF.

The chain has TRBV20-1 and TRBJ1-5, with D unclear. Germline CDR1 DFQATT, CDR2 SNEGSKA (reference sequence). The CDR3 consists of 13 residues. V was trimmed by 3 bases and J by 3 bases, leaving 9 bases between them. In nucleotides, the CDR3 is TGCAGTGCTAGTTCTCTTTACAATCAGCCCCAGCATTTT. It encodes CSASSLYNQPQHF.

The sample holds one count of this clonotype. The chain links TRBV15 to TRBJ2-5; a possible D gene is TRBD2 (6 bases). V lost 0 bases and J 5 bases, leaving 16 bases between the germline ends. The CDR3 is made up of 16 amino acids. Germline CDR1 reads LNHNV; CDR2 reads YYDKDF (reference sequence). The CDR3 DNA is TGTGCCACCAGCAGAGATCCCCGCGGGGCTCAGGAGACCCAGTACTTC. Protein sequence: CATSRDPRGAQETQYF.

The rearrangement joins TRBV19 to TRBJ2-7, with 7 positions matching TRBD1. J lost 3 bases, V lost 1 base, and 3 bases had no gene match. This CDR3 region has 14 residues. The germline V gene encodes CDR1 LNHDA and CDR2 SQIVND (reference sequence). The CDR3 DNA reads TGTGCCAGTAGTATAGTAGGGGGCCTCTACGAGCAGTACTTC. Amino acids: CASSIVGGLYEQYF.

This clonotype was observed at least ten times. The rearrangement uses TRBV30 and TRBJ1-1, with unresolved D. V lost 2 bases and J 6 bases, leaving 7 bases between the germline ends. The CDR3 runs to 11 residues. CDR1 GTSNPN and CDR2 SVGIG come from the germline V gene (reference sequence). As DNA, the CDR3 is TGTGCCTGGAGTCGAGGACCTGAAGCTTTCTTT. It translates to CAWSRGPEAFF.

In its sample, this clonotype was seen many times. The chain recombines TRBV7-9 with TRBJ2-7, with D perhaps given as TRBD1 or TRBD2 (5 bases each). This CDR3 comprises 15 residues. Germline V gene sequence: CDR1 SEHNR, CDR2 FQNEAQ (reference sequence). With 1 base removed from V and 2 bases from J, the gap between germline ends came to 12 bases. This CDR3 reads CASSLVGVSPYEQYF. As DNA, the CDR3 is TGTGCCAGCAGCTTAGTGGGGGTAAGTCCCTACGAGCAGTACTTC.

This clonotype was recorded a few times. V and J are TRBV28 and TRBJ2-1; D is tentatively TRBD1 or TRBD2 (5 bases each). From germline, CDR1 is MDHEN and CDR2 SYDVKM. The CDR3 runs 12 residues. The germline V and J ends were trimmed by 2 bases and 8 bases, with 7 bases remaining between them. CDR3: CASSLMGDEQFF. Here the CDR3 DNA reads TGTGCCAGCAGTTTAATGGGGGATGAGCAGTTCTTC.

This sequence joins TRBV20-1 and TRBJ1-1, with TRBD1 identical over 7 bases. CDR1 DFQATT and CDR2 SNEGSKA come from the germline V gene (reference sequence). With 6 bases clipped from V and 6 bases from J, the junction kept 10 bases outside the gene matches. The CDR3 runs 13 residues. Here the CDR3 DNA reads TGCAGTGCGACGACAGGGTCTCGGGCTGAAGCTTTCTTT. It codes for CSATTGSRAEAFF.

The chain links TRBV29-1 to TRBJ1-1; D remains ambiguous. The CDR3 totals 10 residues. The germline gives CDR1 SQVTM, CDR2 ANQGSEA. Trimming stripped 6 bases from V and 6 bases from J, with 8 bases between. The CDR3 DNA sequence: TGCAGCGTCAATGGAGCTGAAGCTTTCTTT. Amino acids: CSVNGAEAFF.